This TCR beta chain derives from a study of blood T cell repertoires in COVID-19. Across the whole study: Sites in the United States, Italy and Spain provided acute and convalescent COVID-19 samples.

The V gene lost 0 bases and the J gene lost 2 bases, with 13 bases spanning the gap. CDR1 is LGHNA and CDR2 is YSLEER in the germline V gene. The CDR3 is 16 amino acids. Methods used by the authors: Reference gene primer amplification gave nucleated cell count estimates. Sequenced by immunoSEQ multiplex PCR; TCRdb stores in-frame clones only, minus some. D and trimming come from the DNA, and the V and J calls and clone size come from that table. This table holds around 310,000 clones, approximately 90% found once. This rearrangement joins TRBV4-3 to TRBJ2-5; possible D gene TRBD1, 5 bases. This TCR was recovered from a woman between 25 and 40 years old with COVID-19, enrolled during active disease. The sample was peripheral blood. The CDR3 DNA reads TGCGCCAGCAGCCAAGATCAAGAGACAGCACAAGAGACCCAGTACTTC. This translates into CASSQDQETAQETQYF.